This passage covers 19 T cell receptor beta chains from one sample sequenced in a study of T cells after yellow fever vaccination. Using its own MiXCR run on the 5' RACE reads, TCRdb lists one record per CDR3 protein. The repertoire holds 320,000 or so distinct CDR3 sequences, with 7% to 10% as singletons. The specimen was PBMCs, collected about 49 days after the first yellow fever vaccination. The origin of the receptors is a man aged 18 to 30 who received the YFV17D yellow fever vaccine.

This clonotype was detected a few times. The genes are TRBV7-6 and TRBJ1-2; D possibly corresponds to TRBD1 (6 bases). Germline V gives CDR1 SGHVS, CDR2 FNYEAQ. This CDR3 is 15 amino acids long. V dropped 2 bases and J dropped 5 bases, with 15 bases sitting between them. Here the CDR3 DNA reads TGTGCCAGCAGCTTAATGCCGGACAGCCAATATGGCTACACCTTC. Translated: CASSLMPDSQYGYTF.

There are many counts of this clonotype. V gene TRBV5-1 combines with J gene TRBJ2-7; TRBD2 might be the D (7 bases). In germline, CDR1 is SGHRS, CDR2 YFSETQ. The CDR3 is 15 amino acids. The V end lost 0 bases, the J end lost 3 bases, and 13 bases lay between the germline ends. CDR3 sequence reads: CASSLGVRGLYEQYF. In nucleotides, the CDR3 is TGCGCCAGCAGCTTGGGGGTGCGGGGGCTCTACGAGCAGTACTTC.

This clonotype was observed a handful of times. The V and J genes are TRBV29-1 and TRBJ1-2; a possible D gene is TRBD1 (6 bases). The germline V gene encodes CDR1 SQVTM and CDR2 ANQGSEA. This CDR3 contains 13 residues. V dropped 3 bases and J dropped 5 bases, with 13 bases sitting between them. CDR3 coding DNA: TGCAGCGTTGATCCAGGGGACTTTTATGGCTACACCTTC. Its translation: CSVDPGDFYGYTF.

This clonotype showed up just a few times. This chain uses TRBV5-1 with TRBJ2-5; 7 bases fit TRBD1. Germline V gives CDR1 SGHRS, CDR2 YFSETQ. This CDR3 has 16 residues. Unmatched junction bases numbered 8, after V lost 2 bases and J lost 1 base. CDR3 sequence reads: CASSLISTGFQETQYF. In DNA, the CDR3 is TGCGCCAGCAGCTTAATTTCGACAGGGTTCCAAGAGACCCAGTACTTC.

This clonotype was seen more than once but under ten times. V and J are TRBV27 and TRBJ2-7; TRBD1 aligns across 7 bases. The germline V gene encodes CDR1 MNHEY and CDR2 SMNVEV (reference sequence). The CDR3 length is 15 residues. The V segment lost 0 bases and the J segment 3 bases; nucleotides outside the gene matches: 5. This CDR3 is CASSLSGGLIYEQYV. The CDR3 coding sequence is TGTGCCAGCAGTTTATCAGGGGGCCTGATCTACGAGCAGTACGTC.

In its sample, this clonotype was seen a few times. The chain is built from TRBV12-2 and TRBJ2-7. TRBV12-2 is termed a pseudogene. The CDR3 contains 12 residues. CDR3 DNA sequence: TGTGCAAGTCGCTTACACTCCTACGAGCAGTACGTC. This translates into CASRLHSYEQYV.

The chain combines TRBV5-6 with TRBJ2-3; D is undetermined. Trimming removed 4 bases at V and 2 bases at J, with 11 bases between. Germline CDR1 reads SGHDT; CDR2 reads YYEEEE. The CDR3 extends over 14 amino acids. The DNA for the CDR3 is TGTGCCAGCAGCCGACAACTTTTCACAGATACGCAGTATTTT. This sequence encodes CASSRQLFTDTQYF.

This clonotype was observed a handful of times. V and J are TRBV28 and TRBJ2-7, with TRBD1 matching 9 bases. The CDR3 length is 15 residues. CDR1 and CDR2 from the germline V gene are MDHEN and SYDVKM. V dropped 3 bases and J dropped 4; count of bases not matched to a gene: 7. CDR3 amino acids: CASSFLGQGRYEQYV. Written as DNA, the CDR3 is TGTGCCAGCAGTTTTCTGGGACAGGGCCGTTACGAGCAGTACGTC.

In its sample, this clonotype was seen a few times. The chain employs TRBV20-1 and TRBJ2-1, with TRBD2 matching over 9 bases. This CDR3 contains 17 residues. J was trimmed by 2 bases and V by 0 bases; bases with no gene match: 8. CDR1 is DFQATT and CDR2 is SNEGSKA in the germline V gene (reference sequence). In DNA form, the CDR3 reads TGCAGTGCTAGAGATAGGGGTAGCGGGGGCCCCTACAATGAGCAGTTCTTC. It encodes CSARDRGSGGPYNEQFF.

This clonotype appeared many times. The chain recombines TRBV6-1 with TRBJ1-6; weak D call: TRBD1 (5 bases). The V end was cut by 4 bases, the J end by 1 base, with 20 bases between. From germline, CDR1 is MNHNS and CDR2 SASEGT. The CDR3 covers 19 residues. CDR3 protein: CASSGPAGRIRSYNSPLHF. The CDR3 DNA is TGTGCCAGCAGTGGACCGGCGGGGCGAATAAGATCCTATAATTCACCCCTCCACTTT.

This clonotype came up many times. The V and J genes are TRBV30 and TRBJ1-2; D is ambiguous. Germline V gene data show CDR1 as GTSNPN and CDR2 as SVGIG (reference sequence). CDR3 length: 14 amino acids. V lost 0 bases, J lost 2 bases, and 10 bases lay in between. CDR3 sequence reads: CAWSVIELNYGYTF. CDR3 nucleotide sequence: TGTGCCTGGAGTGTAATCGAGCTGAACTATGGCTACACCTTC. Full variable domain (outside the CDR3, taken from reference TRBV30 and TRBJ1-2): SQTIHQWPATLVQPVGSPLSLECTVEGTSNPNLYWYRQAAGRGLQLLFYSVGIGQISSEVPQNLSASRPQDRQFILSSKKLLLSDSGFYLCAWSVIELNYGYTFGSGTRLTVV.

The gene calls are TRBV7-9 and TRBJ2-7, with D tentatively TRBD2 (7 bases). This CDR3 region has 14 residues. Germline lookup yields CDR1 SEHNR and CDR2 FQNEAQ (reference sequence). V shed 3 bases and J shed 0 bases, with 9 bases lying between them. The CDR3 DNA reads TGTGCCAGCAGCTTCGGGGGGCCCTCCTACGAGCAGTACTTC. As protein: CASSFGGPSYEQYF.

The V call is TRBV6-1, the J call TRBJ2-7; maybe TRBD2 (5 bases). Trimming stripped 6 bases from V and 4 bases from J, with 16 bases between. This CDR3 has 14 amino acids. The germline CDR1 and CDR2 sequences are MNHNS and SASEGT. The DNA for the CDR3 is TGTGCCAGCAGGGGTGTCGGACTCCAATACGAGCAGTACTTC. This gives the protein CASRGVGLQYEQYF.

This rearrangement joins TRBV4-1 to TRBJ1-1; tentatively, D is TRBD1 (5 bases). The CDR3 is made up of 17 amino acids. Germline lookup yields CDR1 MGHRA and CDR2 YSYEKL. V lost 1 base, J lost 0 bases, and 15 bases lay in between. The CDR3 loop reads CASSQGVVRGMNTEAFF. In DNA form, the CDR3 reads TGCGCCAGCAGCCAAGGTGTGGTGCGGGGGATGAACACTGAAGCTTTCTTT.

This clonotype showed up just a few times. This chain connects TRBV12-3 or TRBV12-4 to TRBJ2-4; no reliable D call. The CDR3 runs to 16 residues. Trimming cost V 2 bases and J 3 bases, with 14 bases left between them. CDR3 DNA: TGTGCCAGCAGTTTAATAGGTGGGCGCCGCAAAAACATTCAGTACTTC. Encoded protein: CASSLIGGRRKNIQYF.

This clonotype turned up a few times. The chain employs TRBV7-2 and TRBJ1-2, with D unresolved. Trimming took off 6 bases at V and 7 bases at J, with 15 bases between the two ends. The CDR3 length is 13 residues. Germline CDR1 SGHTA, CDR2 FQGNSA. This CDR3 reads CASRDLESSGYTF. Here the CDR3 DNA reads TGTGCCAGCAGAGACCTCGAGAGCTCTGGCTACACCTTC.

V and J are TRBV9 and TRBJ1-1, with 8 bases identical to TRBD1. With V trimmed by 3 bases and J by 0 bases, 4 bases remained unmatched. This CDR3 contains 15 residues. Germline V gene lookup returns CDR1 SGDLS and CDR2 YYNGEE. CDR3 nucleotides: TGTGCCAGCAGCGCCGACAGGGGAATGAACACTGAAGCTTTCTTT. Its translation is CASSADRGMNTEAFF. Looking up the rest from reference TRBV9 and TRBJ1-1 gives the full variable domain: DSGVTQTPKHLITATGQRVTLRCSPRSGDLSVYWYQQSLDQGLQFLIQYYNGEERAKGNILERFSAQQFPDLHSELNLSSLELGDSALYFCASSADRGMNTEAFFGQGTRLTVV.

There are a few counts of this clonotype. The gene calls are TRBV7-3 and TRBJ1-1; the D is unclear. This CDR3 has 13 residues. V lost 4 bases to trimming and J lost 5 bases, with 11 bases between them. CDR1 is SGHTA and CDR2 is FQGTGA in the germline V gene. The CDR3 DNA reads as TGTGCCAGCAGCTCCAGTTTGGGGACTGAAGCTTTCTTT. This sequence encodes CASSSSLGTEAFF.

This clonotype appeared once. CDR3 residues: CASSPTSLGANVLTF. In nucleotides, the CDR3 is TGTGCCAGCTCACCAACCAGCCTTGGGGCCAACGTCCTGACTTTC. The chain couples TRBV18 to TRBJ2-6, with D hard to call. Germline CDR1 and CDR2: KGHSH and LQKENI. V dropped 2 bases and J dropped 3 bases, with 8 bases sitting between them. The CDR3 extends over 15 amino acids.